This is a list of T cell receptor beta chains from one sample in a study of blood T cells in healthy people across ages. Via MiXCR, TCRdb re-called the 5' RACE reads, giving one row per CDR3 protein. Altogether about 800,000 distinct CDR3 sequences are present, around 25% being singletons, with the ten largest covering 3.7%. The same sample was also used in a study of T cells of mothers and their children.

The sequencing sample was made of blood. The receptors were sampled from a boy aged 5-17 years in good health. Each CDR3 is given with its conserved first and last residue. The D gene is left open where the match is weak. Not all rows give a size; the values are once, few, many and, for expanded clones, a class.

>TRBD1|TRBV5-1|-|TRBJ1-4
TGCGCCAGCAGCAGGGGACAGGGACAACCTGAAAAACTGTTTTTT
CASSRGQGQPEKLFF
>-|TRBV28|-|TRBJ1-2
TGTGCCAGCAGTTTTACCCAGGGTGGCTACACCTTC
CASSFTQGGYTF
>TRBD2|TRBV27|-|TRBJ2-2
TGTGCCAGCAGTTTACCTAGCGGGAGGGACACCGGGGAGCTGTTTTTT
CASSLPSGRDTGELFF
>-|TRBV2|few|TRBJ2-7
TGTGCCAGCAGTGAATTGGCTATGCCGGCTAACGAGCAGTACTTC
CASSELAMPANEQYF
>-|TRBV29-1|-|TRBJ1-1
TGCAGCGTCGGACCCCTAATGAACACTGAAGCTTTCTTT
CSVGPLMNTEAFF
>-|TRBV4-1|-|TRBJ1-1
TGCGCCAGCAGCCAAGGTCGGGGGCAGAACACTGAAGCTTTCTTT
CASSQGRGQNTEAFF
>-|TRBV28|few|TRBJ2-7
TGTGCCAGCAGTTTACCCGACCCGACGTCATCCTACGAGCAGCACTTC
CASSLPDPTSSYEQHF
>-|TRBV7-9|many|TRBJ2-7
TGTGCCAGCAGCTCTCCGGGGTCCTACGAGCAGTACTTC
CASSSPGSYEQYF
>-|TRBV7-2|-|TRBJ1-3
TGTGCCAGCAGCTCTAACCCGGGGGGGCGAAACACCATATATTTT
CASSSNPGGRNTIYF
>TRBD1|TRBV29-1|few|TRBJ1-1
TGCAGCGTTCAACAGGGGGAGGGAACTGAAGCTTTCTTT
CSVQQGEGTEAFF
>-|TRBV2|-|TRBJ2-7
TGTGCCAGTCAACCCAGGGAGACCCTCTTATACGAGCAGTACTTC
CASQPRETLLYEQYF
>-|TRBV6-1|-|TRBJ1-1
TGTGCCAGCAAGGTCGTAATGAACACTGAAGCTTTCTTT
CASKVVMNTEAFF
>TRBD2|TRBV5-1|few|TRBJ2-5
TGCGCCAGCAGCTTCGGGCCTAGCGGGAGTGTTTCGACCCAGTACTTC
CASSFGPSGSVSTQYF
>-|TRBV14|few|TRBJ1-6
TGTGCCAGCAGCCGATCCCCTACAGGGCTCCATTCACCCCTCCACTTT
CASSRSPTGLHSPLHF
>TRBD1|TRBV12-3/TRBV12-4|-|TRBJ1-5
TGTGCCAGCAGTCTAGACAGGGTTGGATGGCCCCAGCATTTT
CASSLDRVGWPQHF
>-|TRBV12-3/TRBV12-4|-|TRBJ2-1
TGTGCCAGCAGTCCTCCGGGGGCCTCCTACAATGAGCAGTTCTTC
CASSPPGASYNEQFF
>-|TRBV14|-|TRBJ2-7
TGTGCCAGCAGCCAATCATGGGACGAGCAGTACTTC
CASSQSWDEQYF
>-|TRBV20-1|few|TRBJ2-2
TGCAGTGCTAGAGAGCAGGCGGCGAACACCGGGGAGCTGTTTTTT
CSAREQAANTGELFF
>-|TRBV4-1|few|TRBJ2-2
TGCGCCAGCAGCCACCCTGGGGGGAGAACCACCGGGGAGCTGTTTTTT
CASSHPGGRTTGELFF
>TRBD1|TRBV5-5|-|TRBJ1-2
TGTGCCAGCAGCTTGGAAAGGGGGCTTTTTTATGGCTACACCTTC
CASSLERGLFYGYTF
>TRBD2|TRBV29-1|few|TRBJ2-1
TGCAGCGTTGAACCGGATGGACTAGCGGGACCTAGCTCCTACAATGAGCAGTTCTTC
CSVEPDGLAGPSSYNEQFF
>TRBD1|TRBV7-9|few|TRBJ2-1
TGTGCCAGCAGCCCCCGGGACAGAATGTACAATGAGCAGTTCTTC
CASSPRDRMYNEQFF
>TRBD2|TRBV5-1|few|TRBJ2-1
TGCGCCAGCAGCTTGGATTGGACTAGTCTTCGCGAGCAGTTCTTC
CASSLDWTSLREQFF
>-|TRBV7-9|-|TRBJ2-5
TGTGCCAGCAGCCCTAATCAGGGTTCATCGCGAGAGACCCAGTACTTC
CASSPNQGSSRETQYF
>-|TRBV4-2|few|TRBJ2-4
TGTGCCAGCAGCCAAGATTCGGAGGAAAAAAACATTCAGTACTTC
CASSQDSEEKNIQYF
>-|TRBV4-3|few|TRBJ1-5
TGCGCCAGCAGCCAAGAACCCGGGCCGACATATCAGCCCCAGCATTTT
CASSQEPGPTYQPQHF
>TRBD1|TRBV11-1|many|TRBJ2-2
TGTGCCAGCAGCTTAGGCCGGGACAGGCGTTTGGTAGGCACCGGGGAGCTGTTTTTT
CASSLGRDRRLVGTGELFF
>TRBD1|TRBV20-1|-|TRBJ2-1
TGCAGTGCCAATTCAGGGGGCGCGAGAAATGAGCAGTTCTTC
CSANSGGARNEQFF
>TRBD1|TRBV7-6|-|TRBJ1-4
TGTGCCAGCAGCTTAGGGCAGGGGGGTAATGAAAAACTGTTTTTT
CASSLGQGGNEKLFF
>TRBD1|TRBV5-6|-|TRBJ1-1
TGTGCCAGCAGCTTCGGGACAGGGACAATGAACACTGAAGCTTTCTTT
CASSFGTGTMNTEAFF
>-|TRBV7-2|few|TRBJ2-5
TGTGCCAGCAGCTTACCGACCGTCCAGACCCAGTACTTC
CASSLPTVQTQYF
>-|TRBV21-1|few|TRBJ2-7
TGTGCCAGCAGCAAAGGTCCCAGGGCGTCCTCCTACGAGCAGTACTTC
CASSKGPRASSYEQYF
>TRBD2|TRBV4-3|-|TRBJ2-7
TGCGCCAGCAGCCAAGGAGGGACTAGCGGGACCTCCTACGAGCAGTACTTC
CASSQGGTSGTSYEQYF
>TRBD1|TRBV7-2|many|TRBJ1-3
TGTGCCAGCAGCTATGACAGGGCCAAGGGAAACACCATATATTTT
CASSYDRAKGNTIYF
>TRBD2|TRBV20-1|few|TRBJ2-1
TGCAGTGCTAGAGCCATCGGACTAGCGGGAGACGGGTATGAGCAGTTCTTC
CSARAIGLAGDGYEQFF
>-|TRBV6-2/TRBV6-3|-|TRBJ1-2
TGTGCCAGCAGTTTAGCCTTGCTTCGGGGGAACTATGGCTACACCTTC
CASSLALLRGNYGYTF
>TRBD2|TRBV6-5|many|TRBJ2-5
TGTGCCAGCAGTTACTCGACTAGCGGGGGGCAAGAGACCCAGTACTTC
CASSYSTSGGQETQYF
>-|TRBV3-1|-|TRBJ2-1
TGTGCCAGCAGCCAAGATGTATCCCGCGATGAGCAGTTCTTC
CASSQDVSRDEQFF
>TRBD1|TRBV7-9|-|TRBJ1-1
TGTGCCAGCAGCTCGACAGGGGTGAGGGAGGACACTGAAGCTTTCTTT
CASSSTGVREDTEAFF
>-|TRBV6-2/TRBV6-3|-|TRBJ2-3
TGTGCCAGCAGCCGCTGGGGGGGCAGGACGGGCACAGATACGCAGTATTTT
CASSRWGGRTGTDTQYF
>-|TRBV20-1|-|TRBJ2-7
TGCAGTGCCAGAGATCGACGGGGGATTGCGTACGAGCAGTACTTC
CSARDRRGIAYEQYF
>-|TRBV10-3|few|TRBJ2-1
TGTGCCATTGGGGCAGCGGGACAGTCCTATGAGCAGTTCTTC
CAIGAAGQSYEQFF
>-|TRBV4-2|few|TRBJ1-6
TGTGCCAGCAGCCAAGATGAGGATTCACCCCTCCACTTT
CASSQDEDSPLHF
>-|TRBV24-1|-|TRBJ1-2
TGTGCCACCAGTGACGGCGGCAACTATGGCTACACCTTC
CATSDGGNYGYTF
>TRBD1|TRBV28|few|TRBJ2-7
TGTGCCAGCAGTTTGTTTGGACAGGGGGGCTACGAGCAGTACTTC
CASSLFGQGGYEQYF
>-|TRBV6-6|-|TRBJ2-3
TGTGCCAGCAGTTACGGATCTGGGGCCCGGGATACGCAGTATTTT
CASSYGSGARDTQYF
>-|TRBV20-1|-|TRBJ2-7
TGCAGTGCAGAAGACCCACCCCAGCAGTACTTC
CSAEDPPQQYF
>-|TRBV5-5|few|TRBJ1-4
TGTGCCAGCAGCTATCGAACGGGGGCAGCCTCAACTAATGAAAAACTGTTTTTT
CASSYRTGAASTNEKLFF
>-|TRBV20-1|few|TRBJ1-2
TGCAGTGCTACCCAGGGGAGCTATGGCTACACCTTC
CSATQGSYGYTF
>TRBD1|TRBV29-1|few|TRBJ2-3
TGCAGCGTTGAAGATATGGGGACAGAATACAATACGCAGTATTTT
CSVEDMGTEYNTQYF
>-|TRBV5-4|-|TRBJ2-2
TGTGCCAGCAGCTTGATGCCCAGGGGTCCCGGGGAGCTGTTTTTT
CASSLMPRGPGELFF
>-|TRBV6-5|few|TRBJ2-6
TGTGCCAGCAGTTACTCCAGGGCTGGGGCCAACGTCCTGACTTTC
CASSYSRAGANVLTF
>-|TRBV7-2|-|TRBJ2-7
TGTGCCAGCAGCGCAGACCGAACTAGCCTTAATTACGAGCAGTACTTC
CASSADRTSLNYEQYF
>-|TRBV20-1|-|TRBJ1-2
TGCAGTGCTAGTAAGCCAGGGGCTGATGGCTACACCTTC
CSASKPGADGYTF
>-|TRBV5-1|many|TRBJ1-1
TGTGCCAGCAGCTTAGGGACCAACACTGAAGCTTTCTTT
CASSLGTNTEAFF
>-|TRBV29-1|few|TRBJ2-1
TGCAGCGTTGAAGTACGTCATAGCTCCTACAATGAGCAGTTCTTC
CSVEVRHSSYNEQFF
>-|TRBV5-5|-|TRBJ2-1
TGTGCCAGCAGCTTGGTTCTGGATGGTGAGCAGTTCTTC
CASSLVLDGEQFF
>TRBD2|TRBV7-9|-|TRBJ2-7
TGTGCCATCGCGCCTCTACTAGCGGGGGGATACGAGCAGTACTTC
CAIAPLLAGGYEQYF
>TRBD2|TRBV5-6|-|TRBJ2-7
TGTGCCGGCAGCAGTGCTAGCGGGGAGTTTACCTACGAGCAGTACTTC
CAGSSASGEFTYEQYF
>TRBD2|TRBV7-2|-|TRBJ2-1
TGTGCCAGCAGCTTGGGACTAGCGGGGGGATCCTCCTACAATGAGCAGTTCTTC
CASSLGLAGGSSYNEQFF